One sample yielded the 31 T cell receptor beta chains listed below, sequenced in a study of blood T cells in healthy people across ages. The second PCR ran about 6 to 12 cycles with a sample-barcoded 5' primer and J-beta primers. TCRdb processed the 5' RACE reads anew with MiXCR; each CDR3 protein has one entry. The sample yields roughly 1,500,000 distinct CDR3 sequences, around two fifths seen once. The specimen was blood. These receptors all stem from a woman between 18 and 29 years old in good health.

The chain has TRBV28 and TRBJ2-1; D not resolved. From germline, CDR1 is MDHEN and CDR2 SYDVKM. Trimming removed 8 bases at V and 1 base at J, with 6 bases between. The CDR3 has 12 amino acids. CDR3 nucleotides: TGTGCCAGCTGGGCTTCCTACAATGAGCAGTTCTTC. Amino acids: CASWASYNEQFF.

This chain links TRBV2 with TRBJ2-1; possibly TRBD2 for D (6 bases). Per the germline V gene, CDR1 is SNHLY and CDR2 is FYNNEI. CDR3 length: 10 residues. Trimming removed 11 bases from V and 15 bases from J, with 17 bases in between. The CDR3 sequence is CAAGLSRPFF. The CDR3 DNA reads as TGTGCCGCGGGGCTCTCGAGGCCGTTCTTC.

The J gene is TRBJ1-5, the V gene TRBV20-1; D not certain. CDR3 length equals 12 residues. The germline V gene encodes CDR1 DFQATT and CDR2 SNEGSKA (reference sequence). Trimming shortened V by 6 bases and J by 1 base, and 7 bases separated the two germline ends. CDR3 nucleotide sequence: TGCAGTGCGTCGGACAGCAATCAGCCCCAGCATTTT. Translating gives CSASDSNQPQHF.

This rearrangement joins TRBV20-1 to TRBJ2-7; D perhaps matches TRBD2 (5 bases). Germline loops: CDR1 DFQATT, CDR2 SNEGSKA (reference sequence). V was clipped by 5 bases and J by 0 bases, with 14 bases between them. The CDR3 consists of 14 residues. The CDR3 nucleotides read TGCAGTGCTGCACAGCCCAGCGGCTCCTACGAGCAGTACTTC. It specifies CSAAQPSGSYEQYF.

The chain uses TRBV10-3 and TRBJ1-6; D call uncertain. V was clipped by 3 bases and J by 10 bases, with 10 bases between them. The CDR3 is made up of 13 amino acids. Germline V CDR1 and CDR2: ENHRY, SYGVKD. CDR3 in amino acids: CAISDQEASPLHF. CDR3 bases: TGTGCCATCAGTGATCAGGAGGCCTCACCCCTCCACTTT.

This clonotype was counted a few times. The chain employs TRBV20-1 and TRBJ1-4; a possible D gene is TRBD1 (6 bases). CDR1 DFQATT and CDR2 SNEGSKA come from the germline V gene (reference sequence). The CDR3 loop spans 13 amino acids. The ends were cut back, 3 bases at V and 8 bases at J, with 13 bases in the middle. As DNA, the CDR3 is TGCAGTGCTAGGGACAGTATAAGCGAAAAACTGTTTTTT. Protein: CSARDSISEKLFF.

This sequence joins TRBV14 and TRBJ2-1; D is unresolved. The J call may be mistaken, given a closer DNA end match to TRBJ2-7. Germline-derived CDR1 and CDR2 are SGHDN and FVKESK. The CDR3 is 13 amino acids. CDR3 amino acids: CASSQSHPYEQYF. The CDR3 DNA reads TGTGCCAGCAGCCAAAGCCATCCCTACGAGCAGTACTTC.

This chain connects TRBV19 to TRBJ2-7; the match to TRBD2 covers 9 bases. After removal of 4 bases from V and 5 bases from J, the junction contained 9 bases not matched to a gene. The germline gives CDR1 LNHDA, CDR2 SQIVND (reference sequence). The CDR3 length is 15 residues. In nucleotides, the CDR3 is TGTGCCAGTAGTACCGGACTAGCGAGAGGCAACGAGCAGTACTTC. This sequence encodes CASSTGLARGNEQYF.

The rearrangement links TRBV29-1 to TRBJ1-2; 7 nucleotides agree with TRBD1. With V trimmed by 5 bases and J by 8 bases, 8 bases remained unmatched. There are 12 residues in the CDR3. Germline V gives CDR1 SQVTM, CDR2 ANQGSEA. The CDR3: CSVTRQGEGYTF. The DNA for the CDR3 is TGCAGCGTTACCAGACAGGGTGAAGGCTACACCTTC.

This clonotype was seen a handful of times. The gene calls are TRBV5-1 and TRBJ2-7, with no clear D. The V gene's germline CDR1 is SGHRS and CDR2 YFSETQ. Trimming stripped 3 bases from V and 4 bases from J, with 8 bases between. The CDR3 is made up of 12 amino acids. CDR3 DNA sequence: TGCGCCAGCAGCTCGGATCATTACGAGCAGTACTTC. It translates to CASSSDHYEQYF.

V gene TRBV20-1 combines with J gene TRBJ1-6; D may be TRBD1 (5 bases). V was cut by 6 bases and J by 7 bases, with 16 bases left in between. This CDR3 has 14 residues. CDR1 is DFQATT, CDR2 SNEGSKA, per germline (reference sequence). The CDR3 here is CSADIRGENSPLHF. The CDR3, as DNA: TGCAGTGCGGATATACGGGGGGAAAATTCACCCCTCCACTTT.

The chain joins TRBV6-5 to TRBJ1-1; D may be TRBD1 (5 bases). The CDR3 is 15 residues long. V was pared by 6 bases and J by 0 bases, with 14 bases between. From germline, CDR1 is MNHEY and CDR2 SVGAGI. CDR3 region: CASRLTGVLNTEAFF. The CDR3 DNA reads as TGTGCCAGCAGGCTAACGGGGGTCCTGAACACTGAAGCTTTCTTT.

Only a few counts were recorded for this clonotype. J is TRBJ1-2 and V is TRBV27; D gene unclear. Germline V gene data show CDR1 as MNHEY and CDR2 as SMNVEV (reference sequence). The CDR3 sequence is 14 residues long. The V end was cut by 2 bases, the J end by 7 bases, with 14 bases between. The CDR3 DNA reads as TGTGCCAGCAGTTTAATTATGGGGAGTTCTGGCTACACCTTC. Its translation: CASSLIMGSSGYTF.

The V and J genes are TRBV29-1 and TRBJ1-5; 7 positions agree with TRBD1. V was pared by 8 bases and J by 2 bases, with 6 bases of the junction left unmatched. This CDR3 contains 13 residues. Per the germline V gene, CDR1 is SQVTM and CDR2 is ANQGSEA. The CDR3 loop reads CSTAGGGNQPQHF. CDR3 DNA: TGCAGCACTGCAGGGGGAGGCAATCAGCCCCAGCATTTT.

This clonotype was found once. J is TRBJ2-1 and V is TRBV7-8; 8 nucleotides match TRBD2. Germline lookup yields CDR1 SGHVS and CDR2 FQNEAQ. V lost 2 bases to trimming and J lost 3 bases; unmatched junction nucleotides: 6. This CDR3 has 16 amino acids. Here the CDR3 reads CASSLLAGSFYNEQFF. The CDR3 DNA reads TGTGCCAGCAGCTTACTAGCGGGCTCTTTCTACAATGAGCAGTTCTTC.

The J gene is TRBJ2-2, the V gene TRBV6-1; 12 nucleotides align to TRBD2. Unmatched junction bases numbered 12, after V lost 4 bases and J lost 3 bases. The CDR3 is made up of 19 amino acids. Germline V gene lookup returns CDR1 MNHNS and CDR2 SASEGT. In DNA, the CDR3 is TGTGCCAGCAGTGGACACCAGCTAGCGGGAGGGCCCGACACCGGGGAGCTGTTTTTT. This codes for CASSGHQLAGGPDTGELFF.

This clonotype was counted only a few times. The chain carries TRBV20-1 and TRBJ1-2; 10 bases match TRBD1. Germline assignment: CDR1 DFQATT and CDR2 SNEGSKA (reference sequence). The CDR3 is 13 amino acids. Trimming at V came to 3 bases and at J to 7 bases, leaving 5 bases not matched to a gene. The CDR3 protein is CSASEGQGFGYTF. CDR3 in DNA: TGCAGTGCTAGTGAGGGACAGGGGTTTGGCTACACCTTC.

This clonotype was picked up a small number of times. This chain links TRBV20-1 with TRBJ1-1, with D uncertain. Germline V gene lookup returns CDR1 DFQATT and CDR2 SNEGSKA (reference sequence). The CDR3 sequence is 13 residues long. Between the trimmed V and J ends, which lost 4 bases and 3 bases, there was a span of 12 bases. The CDR3 here is CSAMVKSYTEAFF. The CDR3 DNA reads TGCAGTGCTATGGTGAAATCCTACACTGAAGCTTTCTTT.

This clonotype was picked up one time. The V call is TRBV28, the J call TRBJ1-5; D possibly corresponds to TRBD1 (6 bases). The CDR3 runs 13 residues. CDR1 MDHEN and CDR2 SYDVKM come from the germline V gene. Trimming cost V 8 bases and J 6 bases, with 14 bases left between them. The CDR3 DNA is TGTGCCAGCGAGGACGGGGGCTCTCAGCCCCAGCATTTT. This codes for CASEDGGSQPQHF.

This clonotype has just a few counts. The V and J genes are TRBV20-1 and TRBJ2-5, with D possibly being TRBD2 (5 bases). The V and J ends lost 3 bases and 1 base respectively, with 15 bases between them. This CDR3 is built from 15 residues. Germline V gives CDR1 DFQATT, CDR2 SNEGSKA (reference sequence). This CDR3 is CSASYAGLSQETQYF. The CDR3 nucleotides read TGCAGTGCTAGTTACGCAGGACTTTCCCAAGAGACCCAGTACTTC.

This chain links TRBV7-9 with TRBJ2-7, with unresolved D. The CDR3 spans 14 residues. CDR1 SEHNR and CDR2 FQNEAQ come from the germline V gene (reference sequence). The V end was cut by 5 bases, the J end by 3 bases, with 14 bases between. CDR3: CASSVTGPFYEQYF. In nucleotides, the CDR3 is TGTGCCAGCAGCGTAACCGGACCTTTCTACGAGCAGTACTTC. Using reference TRBV7-9 and TRBJ2-7 for the parts outside the CDR3, the full variable domain is DTGVSQNPRHKITKRGQNVTFRCDPISEHNRLYWYRQTLGQGPEFLTYFQNEAQLEKSRLLSDRFSAERPKGSFSTLEIQRTEQGDSAMYLCASSVTGPFYEQYFGPGTRLTVT.

The chain employs TRBV6-5 and TRBJ1-2, with TRBD1 identical over 10 bases. Germline V lookup: CDR1 MNHEY, CDR2 SVGAGI. V was clipped by 7 bases and J by 7 bases; unmatched bases: 12. This CDR3 region has 15 residues. The CDR3 loop is CASIKSRDRGGGYTF. The CDR3 coding sequence is TGTGCCAGCATCAAAAGCCGGGACAGGGGCGGTGGCTACACCTTC.

This chain uses TRBV6-1 with TRBJ2-5; the D gene is possibly TRBD2 (6 bases). Trimming cost V 6 bases and J 0 bases, with 11 bases left between them. CDR3 length: 14 amino acids. Germline CDR1 and CDR2: MNHNS and SASEGT. CDR3: CASRTSWYQETQYF. In nucleotides, the CDR3 is TGTGCCAGCAGGACTAGTTGGTACCAAGAGACCCAGTACTTC.

This clonotype was observed once. This chain uses TRBV29-1 with TRBJ2-1; the D is unclear. The tail of the sequence fits TRBJ2-7 better, so the J call may be wrong. There are 13 residues in the CDR3. The germline gives CDR1 SQVTM, CDR2 ANQGSEA. CDR3 in DNA: TGCAGCGCGCACGGACGGTACTACAATGAGCAGTACTTC. Protein product: CSAHGRYYNEQYF.

This clonotype was counted only a few times. J is TRBJ2-7 and V is TRBV13, with TRBD2 matching over 16 bases. Unmatched junction bases numbered 6, after V lost 5 bases and J lost 2 bases. This CDR3 spans 17 amino acids. Germline loops: CDR1 PRHDT, CDR2 FYEKMQ (reference sequence). This chain's CDR3 is CASSLLGLAGGPYEQYF. The CDR3 coding sequence is TGTGCCAGCAGCCTCCTGGGACTAGCGGGAGGGCCCTACGAGCAGTACTTC.

The chain joins TRBV7-2 to TRBJ2-1; the D gene is possibly TRBD2 (6 bases). Germline V gives CDR1 SGHTA, CDR2 FQGNSA. The length of the CDR3 is 14 residues. With 1 base removed from V and 10 bases from J, the gap between germline ends came to 14 bases. The CDR3 coding sequence is TGTGCCAGCAGCTTAGGGTCCCCTCGGGAGGAGCAGTTCTTC. Amino acid sequence: CASSLGSPREEQFF. The full variable domain, its missing parts supplied by reference TRBV7-2 and TRBJ2-1, is GAGVSQSPSNKVTEKGKDVELRCDPISGHTALYWYRQSLGQGLEFLIYFQGNSAPDKSGLPSDRFSAERTGGSVSTLTIQRTQQEDSAVYLCASSLGSPREEQFFGPGTRLTVL.

This clonotype was recorded many times. The chain couples TRBV5-1 to TRBJ2-7, with 10 bases identical to TRBD1. Trimming removed 0 bases from V and 4 bases from J; junction bases left unmatched: 4. The CDR3 extends over 15 amino acids. The germline gives CDR1 SGHRS, CDR2 YFSETQ. CDR3 sequence (DNA): TGCGCCAGCAGCTTGGCGGGGACAGGGGTTTACGAGCAGTACTTC. Translation: CASSLAGTGVYEQYF.

The chain has TRBV7-2 and TRBJ2-1, with 9 bases that match TRBD2. Per germline, CDR1 SGHTA and CDR2 FQGNSA. V lost 5 bases to trimming and J lost 9 bases; unmatched junction nucleotides: 5. The CDR3 totals 13 residues. This CDR3 is CASSPRRGGEQFF. CDR3 DNA: TGTGCCAGCAGCCCTCGGCGGGGGGGTGAGCAGTTCTTC.

In this sample, this clonotype turned up many times. The rearrangement uses TRBV3-1 and TRBJ2-1; possibly TRBD1 or TRBD2 for D (5 bases each). Germline CDR1 reads LGHDT; CDR2 reads YNNKEL (reference sequence). V lost 2 bases and J lost 9, with 17 bases in between. The CDR3 loop spans 15 amino acids. CDR3: CASSQLERGPTEQFF. CDR3 in DNA: TGTGCCAGCAGCCAACTGGAGAGGGGCCCCACTGAGCAGTTCTTC.

This clonotype was counted a few times. The rearrangement uses TRBV20-1 and TRBJ2-1, with TRBD2 as a possible D gene (7 bases). This CDR3 comprises 14 residues. Looked up from germline, CDR1 is DFQATT and CDR2 is SNEGSKA (reference sequence). The V gene lost 6 bases and the J gene lost 7 bases, with 19 bases spanning the gap. The CDR3 sequence is CSAQRGGLENEQFF. Here the CDR3 DNA reads TGCAGTGCCCAGAGGGGGGGCCTAGAGAATGAGCAGTTCTTC.

The V gene is TRBV7-2, the J gene TRBJ2-7; 8 bases agree with TRBD1. Germline trimming cut 2 bases from V and 0 bases from J; bases unmatched to any gene: 3. CDR3 length equals 15 residues. From germline, CDR1 is SGHTA and CDR2 FQGNSA. CDR3 sequence (DNA): TGTGCCAGCAGCTTAACGACAGGGGCCTCCTACGAGCAGTACTTC. The encoded protein is CASSLTTGASYEQYF.